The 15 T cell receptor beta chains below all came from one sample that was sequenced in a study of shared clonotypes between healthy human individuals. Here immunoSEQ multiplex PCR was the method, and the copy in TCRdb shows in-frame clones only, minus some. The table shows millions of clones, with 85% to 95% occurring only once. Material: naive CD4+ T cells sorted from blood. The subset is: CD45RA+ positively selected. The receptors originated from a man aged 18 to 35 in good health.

The CDR3 coding sequence is TGTGCCAGCAGTGGGACTGCTAGCTCTGGGGCCAACGTCCTGACTTTC. This gives the protein CASSGTASSGANVLTF. V usage is TRBV6-1 and J usage is TRBJ2-6; a weak D match, TRBD2 (5 bases). CDR1 and CDR2 from the germline V gene are MNHNS and SASEGT. V dropped 4 bases and J dropped 0 bases, with 10 bases sitting between them. This CDR3 contains 16 residues.

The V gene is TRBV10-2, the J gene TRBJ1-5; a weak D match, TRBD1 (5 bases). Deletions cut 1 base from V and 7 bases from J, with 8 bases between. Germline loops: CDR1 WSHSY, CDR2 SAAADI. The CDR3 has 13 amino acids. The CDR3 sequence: CASSEFGGQPQHF. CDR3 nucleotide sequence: TGCGCCAGCAGTGAGTTCGGGGGACAGCCCCAGCATTTT.

The CDR3 sequence: CASREWTGGEQFF. DNA of the CDR3: TGTGCCAGCAGAGAGTGGACGGGAGGTGAGCAGTTCTTC. The chain is built from TRBV6-6 and TRBJ2-1; 7 nucleotides align to TRBD2. Germline CDR1 MNHNY, CDR2 SVGAGI (reference sequence). The junction had 8 bases not matched to a gene; V was cut back by 6 bases and J by 9 bases. The CDR3 has 13 amino acids.

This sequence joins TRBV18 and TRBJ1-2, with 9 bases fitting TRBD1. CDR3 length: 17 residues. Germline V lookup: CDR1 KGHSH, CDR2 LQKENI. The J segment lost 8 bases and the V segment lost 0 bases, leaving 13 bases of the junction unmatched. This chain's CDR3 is CASSPPGTGKLVEGYTF. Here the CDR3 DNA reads TGTGCCAGCTCACCACCCGGGACAGGGAAGCTGGTGGAGGGCTACACCTTC.

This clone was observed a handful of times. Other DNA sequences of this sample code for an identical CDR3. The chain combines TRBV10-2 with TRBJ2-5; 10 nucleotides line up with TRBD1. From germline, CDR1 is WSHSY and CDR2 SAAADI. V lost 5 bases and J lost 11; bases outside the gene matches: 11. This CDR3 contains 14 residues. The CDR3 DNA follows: TGCGCCAGCAGTCCGGGACAGGGGACAGGGGAGCAGTACTTC. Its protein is CASSPGQGTGEQYF.

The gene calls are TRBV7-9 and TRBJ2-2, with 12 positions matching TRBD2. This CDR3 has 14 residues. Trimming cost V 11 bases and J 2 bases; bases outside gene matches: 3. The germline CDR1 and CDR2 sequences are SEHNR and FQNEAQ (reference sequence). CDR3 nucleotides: TGTGCCCCTAGCGGGAGGGCCAACACCGGGGAGCTGTTTTTT. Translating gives CAPSGRANTGELFF.

The chain's CDR3 is CASSDRGVRDYEQYF. CDR3 coding DNA: TGTGCCAGCAGCGACCGAGGGGTAAGGGACTACGAGCAGTACTTC. The J gene is TRBJ2-7, the V gene TRBV5-4; D may correspond to TRBD1 or TRBD2 (5 bases each). V was trimmed by 4 bases and J by 3 bases, leaving 17 bases between them. This CDR3 comprises 15 residues. Germline V CDR1 and CDR2: SGHNT, YYREEE (reference sequence).

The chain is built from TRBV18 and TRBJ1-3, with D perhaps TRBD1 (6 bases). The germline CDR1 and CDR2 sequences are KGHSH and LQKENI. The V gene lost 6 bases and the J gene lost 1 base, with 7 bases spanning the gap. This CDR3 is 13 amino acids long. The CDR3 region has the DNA TGTGCCAGCTCGACAGGATCTGGAAACACCATATATTTT. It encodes CASSTGSGNTIYF.

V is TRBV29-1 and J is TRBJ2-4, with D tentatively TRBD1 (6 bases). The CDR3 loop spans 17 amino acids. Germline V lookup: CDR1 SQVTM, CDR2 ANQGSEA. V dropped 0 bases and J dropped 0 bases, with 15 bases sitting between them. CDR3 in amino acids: CSVEDGGQSLAKNIQYF. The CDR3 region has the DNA TGCAGCGTTGAAGATGGAGGACAGTCCTTAGCCAAAAACATTCAGTACTTC.

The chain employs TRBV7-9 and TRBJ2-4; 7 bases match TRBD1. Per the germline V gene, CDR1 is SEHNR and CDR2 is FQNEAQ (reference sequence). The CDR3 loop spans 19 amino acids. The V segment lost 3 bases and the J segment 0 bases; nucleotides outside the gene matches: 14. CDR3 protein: CASSLRTGSTLLAKNIQYF. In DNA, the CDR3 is TGTGCCAGCAGCTTGAGGACAGGATCAACGCTTCTAGCCAAAAACATTCAGTACTTC.

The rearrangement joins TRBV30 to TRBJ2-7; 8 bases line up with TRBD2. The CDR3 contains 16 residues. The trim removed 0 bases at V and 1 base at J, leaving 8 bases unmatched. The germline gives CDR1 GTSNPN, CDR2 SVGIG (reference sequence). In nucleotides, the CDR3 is TGTGCCTGGAGTGTACTGAGCGGGAGAACGTCCTACGAGCAGTACTTC. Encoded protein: CAWSVLSGRTSYEQYF.

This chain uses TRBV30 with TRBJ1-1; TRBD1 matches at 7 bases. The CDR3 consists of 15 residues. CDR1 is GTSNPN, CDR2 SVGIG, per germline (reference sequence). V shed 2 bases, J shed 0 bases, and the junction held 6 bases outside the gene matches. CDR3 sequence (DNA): TGTGCCTGGAGTTTTACCGGGACAGTGAACACTGAAGCTTTCTTT. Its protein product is CAWSFTGTVNTEAFF.

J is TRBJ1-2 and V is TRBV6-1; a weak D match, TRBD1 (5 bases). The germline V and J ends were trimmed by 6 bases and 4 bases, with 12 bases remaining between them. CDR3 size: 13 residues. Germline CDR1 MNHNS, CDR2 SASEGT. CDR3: CASRGHYCYGYTF. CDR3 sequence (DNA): TGTGCCAGCAGAGGACACTATTGCTATGGCTACACCTTC.

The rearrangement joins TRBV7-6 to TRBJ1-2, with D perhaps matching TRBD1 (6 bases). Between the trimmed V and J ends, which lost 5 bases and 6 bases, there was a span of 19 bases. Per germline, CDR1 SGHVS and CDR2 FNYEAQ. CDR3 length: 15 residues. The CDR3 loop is CASSPTGHNKDGYTF. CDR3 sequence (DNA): TGTGCCAGCAGCCCCACGGGACATAACAAAGATGGCTACACCTTC. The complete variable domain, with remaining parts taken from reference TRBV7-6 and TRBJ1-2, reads GAGVSQSPRYKVTKRGQDVALRCDPISGHVSLYWYRQALGQGPEFLTYFNYEAQQDKSGLPNDRFSAERPEGSISTLTIQRTEQRDSAMYRCASSPTGHNKDGYTFGSGTRLTVV.

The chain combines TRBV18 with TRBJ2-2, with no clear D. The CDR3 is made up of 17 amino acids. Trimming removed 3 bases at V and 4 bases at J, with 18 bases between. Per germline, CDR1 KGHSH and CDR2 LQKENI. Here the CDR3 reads CASSPVTWTLTTGELFF. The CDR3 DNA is TGTGCCAGCTCACCTGTTACTTGGACCTTGACCACCGGGGAGCTGTTTTTT.